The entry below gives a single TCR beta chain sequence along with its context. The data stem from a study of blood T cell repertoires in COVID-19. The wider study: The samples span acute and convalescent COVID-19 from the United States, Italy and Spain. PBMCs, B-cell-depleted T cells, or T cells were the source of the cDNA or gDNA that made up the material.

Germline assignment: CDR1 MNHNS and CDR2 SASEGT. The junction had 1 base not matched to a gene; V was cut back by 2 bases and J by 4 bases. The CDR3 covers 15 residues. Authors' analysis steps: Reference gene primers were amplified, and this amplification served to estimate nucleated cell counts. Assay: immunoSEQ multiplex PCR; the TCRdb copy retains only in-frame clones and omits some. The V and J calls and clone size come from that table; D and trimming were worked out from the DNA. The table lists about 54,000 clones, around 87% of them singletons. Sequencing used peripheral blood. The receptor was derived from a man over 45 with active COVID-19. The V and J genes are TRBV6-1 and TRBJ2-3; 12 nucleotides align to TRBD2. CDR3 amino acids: CASSELAGGPDTQYF. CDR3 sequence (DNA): TGTGCCAGCAGTGAACTAGCGGGGGGGCCAGATACGCAGTATTTT.